The clone carrying this TCR beta chain was recorded at least ten times. Its target is unknown. The data stem from a study of T cells in Graves' hyperthyroidism and ophthalmopathy. Looking at the study overall: Peripheral blood sampling occurred at initial diagnosis, before any treatment. Study-wide findings and caveats: Blood also showed most of the thyroid clonotypes that were expanded above 0.001.

RNA transcripts provided the source from which TCR beta CDR3 regions were amplified. The HTBI primer set drove a first-round RT-PCR of the TCR CDR3. From the multiplex PCR reads, TCRdb called clonotypes with MiXCR, one entry per CDR3 protein. The sample gives around 420,000 distinct CDR3 sequences, approximately 15% of which show up once; 11% to 15% is in the top ten. The sequence was obtained from a woman younger than 30 with Graves' hyperthyroidism. Sequences were obtained from blood.

The DNA of the CDR3 is TGCAGTGCACGGCAGGGGGTCAGCACTGAAGCTTTCTTT. This sequence encodes CSARQGVSTEAFF. J is TRBJ1-1 and V is TRBV20-1; TRBD1 agrees at 7 bases. The CDR3 extends over 13 amino acids. V lost 6 bases, J lost 4 bases, and 8 bases stayed unmatched. Germline values: CDR1 DFQATT, CDR2 SNEGSKA (reference sequence).